The clone carrying this T cell receptor beta chain was detected only once. Its specificity is unknown. These data are taken from a study of blood T cells in healthy people across ages. Study-wide results and caveats: Higher diversity and more naive CD4+ cells were features of long-lived donors, compared to aged donors. Observed TCR beta diversity per million T cells went down as age went up. This fall followed a roughly linear course with age.

For every donor, a draw yielded 7.5 to 10 milliliters of peripheral blood. The germline V gene has CDR1 SGHAT and CDR2 FQNNGV. The CDR3 totals 15 residues. PCR was performed a second time for about 6 to 12 cycles using a sample-barcoded 5' primer and a J-beta primer mix. Every cDNA was tagged by a template-switch adaptor with 12 random nucleotides. One entry per CDR3 protein, called by TCRdb with MiXCR from the 5' RACE reads. The sample contains about a million distinct CDR3 sequences, roughly 48% of which appear only once. This sequence joins TRBV11-2 and TRBJ2-4; 7 bases map to TRBD1. The J call may be faulty, since TRBJ2-7 better matches the DNA end. This clonotype was sampled from a man aged 30-40 years in good health. Material: blood. The CDR3 loop is CASSFAGQAYYEQYF. The DNA for the CDR3 is TGTGCCAGCAGCTTTGCCGGACAGGCTTACTACGAGCAGTACTTC.